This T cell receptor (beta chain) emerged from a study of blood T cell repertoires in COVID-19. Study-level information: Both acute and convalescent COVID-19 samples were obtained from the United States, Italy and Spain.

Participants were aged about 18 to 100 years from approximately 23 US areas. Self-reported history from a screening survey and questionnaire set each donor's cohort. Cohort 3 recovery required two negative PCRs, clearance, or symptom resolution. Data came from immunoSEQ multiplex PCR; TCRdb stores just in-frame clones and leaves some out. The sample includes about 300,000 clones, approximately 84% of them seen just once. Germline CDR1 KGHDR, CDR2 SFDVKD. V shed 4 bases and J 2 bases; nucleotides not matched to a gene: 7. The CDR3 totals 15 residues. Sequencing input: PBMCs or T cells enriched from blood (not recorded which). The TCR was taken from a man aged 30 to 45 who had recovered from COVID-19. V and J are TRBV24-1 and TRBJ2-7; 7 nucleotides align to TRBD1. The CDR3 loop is CATSESTGPAYEQYF. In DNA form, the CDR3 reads TGTGCCACCAGTGAATCGACAGGGCCGGCCTACGAGCAGTACTTC.